This T cell receptor (beta chain) was identified during a study of T cell responses to AZD1222 COVID-19 vaccine. Assay used: immunoSEQ multiplex PCR; TCRdb lists only in-frame clones, some missing. The data show 150,000 or so clones, nearly 95% seen once. Sequencing used peripheral blood, obtained 28 days after the second AZD1222 dose. The source of this sequence is an adult who received the AZD1222 COVID-19 vaccine.

CDR3 coding DNA: TGCAGCGGCGGGCAGGGGGGGGCTGAAGCTTTCTTT. Protein product: CSGGQGGAEAFF. V gene TRBV29-1 combines with J gene TRBJ1-1; TRBD1 matches at 7 bases. CDR3 length: 12 residues. With V trimmed by 7 bases and J by 6 bases, 8 bases remained unmatched. In germline, CDR1 is SQVTM, CDR2 ANQGSEA.